A few counts support the clone carrying this TCR beta chain. These data are taken from a study of control samples from healthy donors and cancer patients. TCRdb's table, derived via immunoSEQ multiplex PCR, lists solely in-frame clones and lacks some. Altogether roughly 150,000 clones are present, around 88% being singletons, with the ten largest covering approximately 1.7%. This clonotype originated in a man younger than 35 in good health. The sample comprised blood.

DNA of the CDR3: TGTGCCAGCAGCCAAGATAGGGACCGGGCCATCAGTTCACCCCTCCACTTT. Translation: CASSQDRDRAISSPLHF. The chain employs TRBV4-2 and TRBJ1-6; D possibly corresponds to TRBD1 (5 bases). Trimming removed 0 bases from V and 9 bases from J, with 18 bases in between. Germline CDR1 and CDR2: LGHNA and YNFKEQ. The CDR3 contains 17 residues.